The TCR beta chain under discussion was sequenced for a study of memory CD4+ T cells and cytomegalovirus serostatus. Germline V lookup: CDR1 WSHSY, CDR2 SAAADI. The CDR3 extends over 12 amino acids. V lost 6 bases and J 5 bases, leaving 9 bases between the germline ends. The table came from immunoSEQ multiplex PCR; TCRdb's copy has only in-frame clones and leaves some out. Among tens of thousands of clones listed, about 76% were seen once. Single viable CD3+CD4+CD8-CD45RO+ cells were sorted as the memory CD4+ T cells. The specimen was memory CD4+ T cells from blood. The TCR was taken from an adult in good health and CMV-seronegative. The V gene is TRBV10-2, the J gene TRBJ2-3; D not certain. The DNA of the CDR3 is TGCGCCAGCAGGGGCGCAAGAGATACGCAGTATTTT. Translated, it gives CASRGARDTQYF.